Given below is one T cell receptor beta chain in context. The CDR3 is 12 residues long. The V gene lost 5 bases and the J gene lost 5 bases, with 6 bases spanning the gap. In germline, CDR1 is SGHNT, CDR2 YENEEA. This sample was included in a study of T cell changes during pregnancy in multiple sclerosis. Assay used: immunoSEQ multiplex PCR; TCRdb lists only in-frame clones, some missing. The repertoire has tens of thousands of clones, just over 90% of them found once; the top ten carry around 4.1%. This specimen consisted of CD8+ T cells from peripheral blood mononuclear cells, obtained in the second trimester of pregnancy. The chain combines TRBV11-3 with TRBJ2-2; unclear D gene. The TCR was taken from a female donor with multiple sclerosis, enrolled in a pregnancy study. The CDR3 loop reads CASSPRTGELFF. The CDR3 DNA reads TGTGCCAGCAGCCCGAGAACCGGGGAGCTGTTTTTT.